This paragraph covers one T cell receptor beta chain sequence. The entry originates in a study of blood T cell repertoires in COVID-19. Study-wide context: The analysed material was cDNA or gDNA that came from T cells, B-cell-depleted T cells, or PBMCs.

This CDR3 has 13 residues. Germline V gene lookup returns CDR1 SNHLY and CDR2 FYNNEI. V lost 7 bases and J 8 bases, leaving 15 bases between the germline ends. Methods used by the authors: Amplification of reference gene primers provided the estimated nucleated cell counts. Some clones are missing from TCRdb's copy, which holds only in-frame ones; the method was immunoSEQ multiplex PCR. V, J and clone size are those of that table, while D and trimming were read from the DNA. The table shows 180,000 or so clones, with 65% to 85% occurring only once. The study drew participants aged roughly 18 to 95 years from approximately 25 US areas. Cohort placement rested on clinical history that participants reported themselves.

The source of this sequence is a woman aged 60-75 years who had recovered from COVID-19. The sequenced sample consisted of PBMCs or T cells enriched from blood (not recorded which). The rearrangement uses TRBV2 and TRBJ2-4, with D possibly TRBD2 on 6 matching bases. CDR3 nucleotides: TGTGCCAGCAACCTTCGGGGGTTGGACATTCAGTACTTC. As protein: CASNLRGLDIQYF.